These T cell receptor beta chains were read from a single sample in a study of T cells in Graves' hyperthyroidism and ophthalmopathy. MiXCR was run by TCRdb on the multiplex PCR reads, yielding one entry per CDR3 protein. Of a few hundred thousand distinct CDR3 sequences detected, 15% to 20% appear once; the ten largest clones hold 15% to 18%. The sample taken for sequencing was blood. These receptors all stem from a woman aged 40 to 50 with Graves' ophthalmopathy. Each CDR3 is given with its conserved first and last residue. The D gene is left open where the match is weak. Expanded clones get a size class; other rows say once, few or many, or leave the size out.

clone size,D gene,J gene,V gene,CDR3 DNA,CDR3 protein
.,TRBD1,TRBJ1-2,TRBV6-1,TGTGCCAGCAGTGTCACCGGGACAGGCTATGGCTACACCTTC,CASSVTGTGYGYTF
few,TRBD1,TRBJ1-5,TRBV3-1,TGTGCCAGCAGCCAAGATGGGACAGGGGGCTGGAAGCCCCAGCATTTT,CASSQDGTGGWKPQHF
many,.,TRBJ2-7,TRBV2,TGTGCCAGCAGCTCGGGACGGGGGGCGGGCGAGCAGTACTTC,CASSSGRGAGEQYF
.,.,TRBJ2-2,TRBV12-3/TRBV12-4,TGTGCCAGCAGTATAAACCAGAACACCGGGGAGCTGTTTTTT,CASSINQNTGELFF
many,.,TRBJ1-5,TRBV28,TGTGCCAGCAGACTACAGGGAAATAGCAATCAGCCCCAGCATTTT,CASRLQGNSNQPQHF
many,.,TRBJ2-7,TRBV7-8,TGTGCCAGCAGCTTAGATAGTACCATCTTCGGGCAGTACTTC,CASSLDSTIFGQYF
.,TRBD2,TRBJ2-7,TRBV28,TGTGCCAGCAGGTGGGCGGGAGACTCCTACGAGCAGTACTTC,CASRWAGDSYEQYF
many,.,TRBJ1-2,TRBV6-1,TGTGCCAGCAGTGGGACTACCTATGGCTACACCTTC,CASSGTTYGYTF
many,.,TRBJ1-5,TRBV2,TGTGCCAGCAGTGAAGACGCTGTCCAGCCCCAGCATTTT,CASSEDAVQPQHF
many,TRBD1,TRBJ2-5,TRBV10-3,TGTGCCATCAGGGGGGACAGGGGGCGAGGGGAGACCCAGTACTTC,CAIRGDRGRGETQYF
few,.,TRBJ2-2,TRBV20-1,TGCAGTGCTAGTGGGGTCGGCACCGGGGAGCTGTTTTTT,CSASGVGTGELFF
many,.,TRBJ1-1,TRBV2,TGTGCCAGCAGTGAACAGGGGTCTTATGGTGAAGCTTTCTTT,CASSEQGSYGEAFF
many,.,TRBJ1-1,TRBV20-1,TGCAGTGCTGGAGGGACTGAAGCTTTCTTT,CSAGGTEAFF
many,TRBD1,TRBJ2-7,TRBV7-2,TGTGCCAGCAGCCCCCGGACAGGGAAACTCGAGCAGTACTTC,CASSPRTGKLEQYF